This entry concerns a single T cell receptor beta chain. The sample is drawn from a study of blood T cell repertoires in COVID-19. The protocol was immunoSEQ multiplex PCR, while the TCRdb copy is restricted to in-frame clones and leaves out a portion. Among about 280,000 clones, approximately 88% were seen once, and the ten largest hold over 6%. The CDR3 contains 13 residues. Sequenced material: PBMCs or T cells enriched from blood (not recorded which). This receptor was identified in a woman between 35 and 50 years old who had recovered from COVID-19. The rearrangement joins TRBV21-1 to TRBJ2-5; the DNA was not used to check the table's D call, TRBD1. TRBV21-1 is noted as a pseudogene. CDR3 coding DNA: TGTGCCAGGATCCTGCAGGTATTTCGGACCCAGTACTTC. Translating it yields CARILQVFRTQYF.